The count of the clone carrying this TCR beta chain is one. Its antigen remains unknown. The entry originates in a study of T cell responses to AZD1222 COVID-19 vaccine. Findings of the study overall: Just a handful of people given AZD1222 tested seropositive at baseline. Mapped onto spike, vaccine-associated CD4 TCRs spanned it and were dominant at 160-218 and 743-854. Nearly half of spike-specific TCRs reportedly target variant regions that are unmutated in the B.1.351 and B.1.1.7 variants. Most donors were white British and more were female, and clonal diversity was possibly underestimated.

The assay was immunoSEQ multiplex PCR, and TCRdb's table has in-frame clones only and misses some. The table shows 89,000 or so clones, with around 93% occurring only once. The ends were cut back, 2 bases at V and 6 bases at J, with 10 bases in the middle. The CDR3 covers 13 residues. Germline CDR1 is MDHEN and CDR2 is SYDVKM. This specimen consisted of peripheral blood, obtained 28 days after the second AZD1222 dose. The rearrangement links TRBV28 to TRBJ1-2; D perhaps matches TRBD1 (5 bases). This TCR came from an adult who received the AZD1222 COVID-19 vaccine. The CDR3 reads CASSLTGRDGYTF. CDR3 bases: TGTGCCAGCAGTTTAACGGGGCGCGATGGCTACACCTTC.